This TCR beta chain was profiled in a study of T-cell memory formation after mild COVID-19 listed by TCRdb under 2021. Context from the whole study: Most TCR sequence clusters were specific to one of the two donors. Longitudinal TCRalpha and TCRbeta repertoire sequencing tracked T-cell clones expanding and contracting after mild COVID-19 in a couple of donors. The cohort was made up of two young adult volunteers, one female and one male, who were previously healthy.

What the authors observed across the whole study: The second-wave clones that peaked on day 37 were not confirmed to be SARS-CoV-2 specific. From day 15 to 85, contracting clones showed balanced CD4/CD8 phenotypes, whereas a second wave of clones that expanded from day 15 to 37 leaned towards CD4+. Contracting CD4+ clones were located mainly in the CM and EM memory subsets, whereas CD8+ clones were found to be enriched in EMRA. The study covered only two mild cases, and larger cohorts including severe cases with pre-infection samples were considered necessary. Some responding clones were found in pre-infection memory, which suggests that pre-existing cross-reactive memory T cells took part in the SARS-CoV-2 response.

V is reduced by 4 bases and J by 8 bases, leaving a spacing of 16 bases between them. There are 14 amino acids in the CDR3, from cysteine to phenylalanine inclusive. CDR3 DNA only is kept here, 42 bases in frame from base 1. The germline V gene supplies CDR1 LGHNA and CDR2 YNFKEQ. Sequenced on an Illumina NovaSeq 6000. Using 5'RACE with constant-segment primers, TCRalpha and TCRbeta cDNA libraries were constructed, with sample barcodes and unique molecular identifiers added in the process. RNA was extracted from every sample with Trizol reagent. Library amplification was performed in two PCR steps, and a second sample barcode and Illumina TruSeq adapters were introduced in the second step. The libraries were sequenced on an Illumina NovaSeq using 2 x 150 bp paired-end reads. In the original analysis: The reads were demultiplexed and collapsed into UMI-guided consensus sequences using migec v1.2.7. Using mixcr v2.1.11, UMI consensuses were aligned to TRA and TRB V and J templates and then assembled into clonotypes. A clonotype was counted as expanded or contracted only when both edgeR and NoisET called the clonotype significant, with the noise models trained on biological replicates. For edgeR calls, a false discovery rate-adjusted p below 0.01 and a log2 fold-change threshold of 1 were applied. PCA with hierarchical clustering of max-normalized trajectories of the 1000 most abundant clonotypes was used as exploratory dynamics analysis. Separately sequenced CD4+ and CD8+ repertoires were used to assign the CD4 or CD8 phenotype of responding clones. TCRdb reprocessed the public reads (quality trimming at Q25 with fastp, clone calling with MiXCR) and kept in-frame beta chains. Entries that share a CDR3 protein sequence are merged under the most common genes and DNA. These V and J calls derive from TCRdb rather than the authors' analysis. The sample includes approximately 350,000 distinct CDR3 sequences, with approximately 15% observed a single time. Clones ranked in the top ten supply approximately 20% of the sample.

Ficoll-Paque density gradient centrifugation was the method used to isolate PBMCs. The sample holds a few counts of this clonotype. Its antigen has not been determined. There are no base qualities to consult, and no much larger clone falls within one base. The V and J genes are TRBV4-2 and TRBJ2-3; the D segment might be TRBD1 or TRBD2, since each matches 6 bases. Source material: PBMCs or a T cell subset sorted from them (not recorded which). This TCR came from a young man who had mild COVID-19 (a few samples of this study predate the infection). The sample titles of this study are shuffled in the database, so cell type and time point are left out; the donor was told from shared clones. The nucleotides read TGTGCCAGCAGCCGGGACAAGGGAGCGGGTACGCAGTATTTT. Translated, it reads CASSRDKGAGTQYF.